The 7 T cell receptor beta chains below come from one sample, sequenced in a study of T cell responses to AZD1222 COVID-19 vaccine. Sequenced by immunoSEQ multiplex PCR; TCRdb stores in-frame clones only, minus some. The table shows 85,000 to 110,000 clones, with over 75% occurring only once. The sample in question was peripheral blood, obtained on day 0 of AZD1222 vaccination. All receptors come from an adult in good health.

In DNA, the CDR3 is TGTGCCAGCAGCTTAGAAAGGACAGGGGGTCGTAAGTACTTC. Amino acids: CASSLERTGGRKYF. The V gene is TRBV7-2, the J gene TRBJ2-7, with 10 nucleotides matching TRBD1. V was pared by 1 base and J by 11 bases, with 8 bases of the junction left unmatched. The CDR3 runs 14 residues. The germline gives CDR1 SGHTA, CDR2 FQGNSA.

This chain uses TRBV19 with TRBJ1-2; D perhaps matches TRBD1 (5 bases). The CDR3 covers 16 residues. V was shortened by 5 bases and J by 5 bases, with 21 bases between the two germline ends. The germline V gene encodes CDR1 LNHDA and CDR2 SQIVND (reference sequence). Here the CDR3 reads CASSPFRTLPEYGYTF. The CDR3 DNA reads as TGTGCCAGTAGTCCCTTCAGGACACTCCCGGAATATGGCTACACCTTC.

The chain is built from TRBV5-6 and TRBJ2-7; 10 bases match TRBD1. CDR3 size: 14 residues. Germline V CDR1 and CDR2: SGHDT, YYEEEE. With V trimmed by 3 bases and J by 4 bases, 4 bases remained unmatched. CDR3 protein: CASSSTGGLYEQYF. The CDR3 nucleotides are TGTGCCAGCAGCTCGACAGGGGGCTTATACGAGCAGTACTTC.

The chain joins TRBV5-4 to TRBJ2-7, with D hard to call. This CDR3 spans 13 amino acids. Trimming took 2 bases from V and 4 from J, leaving 10 bases between them. CDR1 is SGHNT and CDR2 is YYREEE in the germline V gene (reference sequence). The CDR3 region has the DNA TGTGCCAGCAGCTTACCCGGCGAGTACGAGCAGTACTTC. It codes for CASSLPGEYEQYF.

V and J are TRBV5-8 and TRBJ1-5; 8 bases agree with TRBD1. The CDR3 extends over 14 amino acids. Trimming removed 4 bases from V and 7 bases from J; junction bases left unmatched: 7. Germline V gene sequence: CDR1 SGHTS, CDR2 YDEGEE. The CDR3 nucleotides are TGTGCCAGCAGCACCGGACAGGGTCCCCAGCCCCAGCATTTT. Its protein product is CASSTGQGPQPQHF.

V is TRBV5-1 and J is TRBJ1-6; no firm D call. V gave up 6 bases and J gave up 6 bases, with 13 bases separating them. Germline V gives CDR1 SGHRS, CDR2 YFSETQ. CDR3 length: 14 residues. CDR3 nucleotide sequence: TGCGCCAGCACCCCGGACGGTGGTAATTCACCCCTCCACTTT. Translating gives CASTPDGGNSPLHF.

In this sample, this clone turned up a few times. The gene calls are TRBV6-5 and TRBJ1-3; the match to TRBD1 covers 8 bases. The CDR3 runs to 16 residues. V trimming: 0 bases; J trimming: 1 base; junction bases outside the gene matches: 2. Germline-derived CDR1 and CDR2 are MNHEY and SVGAGI. In nucleotides, the CDR3 is TGTGCCAGCAGTTACTCAAGACAGGGGTCTGGAAACACCATATATTTT. Amino acid sequence: CASSYSRQGSGNTIYF.